Listed below are T cell receptor beta chains from one sample, sequenced in a study of cytomegalovirus exposure and HLA in healthy donors. Generated by immunoSEQ multiplex PCR, the TCRdb table keeps only in-frame clones and is missing some. This sample has approximately 140,000 clones, with around 80% found just once. Sequenced input: PBMCs. These receptors all come from a man aged 35 to 55 in good health and CMV-seropositive. Each CDR3 is given with its conserved first and last residue. A D gene is named only where the DNA matches it firmly. The size field is filled for only some rows; it gives once, few, many or a size class.

size	D	V	J	CDR3	DNA
-	TRBD2	TRBV18	TRBJ2-7	CASSLTSGSYEQYF	TGTGCCAGCTCTCTTACTAGCGGGAGCTACGAGCAGTACTTC
-	-	TRBV28	TRBJ2-1	CATSGWPTDNEQFF	TGTGCCACTTCAGGCTGGCCGACCGACAATGAGCAGTTCTTC
-	-	TRBV5-6	TRBJ2-7	CASSLAPGEQYF	TGTGCCAGCAGCTTGGCCCCGGGCGAGCAGTACTTC
-	TRBD1	TRBV5-6	TRBJ2-3	CASSPSGTGSDTQYF	TGTGCCAGCAGCCCCTCCGGGACAGGGTCCGATACGCAGTATTTT
-	TRBD1	TRBV10-3	TRBJ1-2	CAIGTEVFYGYTF	TGTGCCATCGGGACAGAAGTCTTCTATGGCTACACCTTC
few	TRBD1	TRBV28	TRBJ1-6	CASSFAGGGSPLHF	TGTGCCAGCAGTTTTGCAGGGGGCGGTTCACCCCTCCACTTT
-	-	TRBV4-2	TRBJ2-2	CASSQDQLTNTGELFF	TGTGCCAGCAGCCAAGATCAACTGACAAACACCGGGGAGCTGTTTTTT
-	TRBD1	TRBV10-1	TRBJ2-7	CASSRTGPSPFYEQYF	TGCGCCAGCAGCCGGACAGGCCCAAGTCCCTTCTACGAGCAGTACTTC
-	TRBD2	TRBV5-4	TRBJ2-2	CASSFGGRAPGELFF	TGTGCCAGCAGCTTCGGGGGGAGGGCCCCCGGGGAGCTGTTTTTT
-	-	TRBV6-1	TRBJ2-7	CASSEGAVDSYEQYF	TGTGCCAGCAGTGAAGGGGCTGTTGATTCCTACGAGCAGTACTTC
-	-	TRBV5-4	TRBJ1-6	CASSRYPTGRNNSPLHF	TGTGCCAGCAGCCGATACCCGACAGGTCGGAACAATTCACCCCTCCACTTT
-	-	TRBV19	TRBJ2-4	CASSSGQGIQVQYF	TGTGCCAGTAGTAGTGGGCAGGGGATTCAGGTTCAGTACTTC
-	-	TRBV9	TRBJ2-2	CASSVAGFLTGELFF	TGTGCCAGCAGCGTAGCTGGCTTCCTGACCGGGGAGCTGTTTTTT